Detailed here is one TCR beta chain. Using immunoSEQ multiplex PCR, the repertoire was profiled, and TCRdb retains in-frame clones only, with some absent. The sample has hundreds of thousands of clones; more than 70% are singletons. The sample is drawn from a study of blood T cell repertoires in COVID-19. This CDR3 is built from 16 residues. Germline CDR1 LGHDT, CDR2 YNNKEL (reference sequence). V lost 4 bases, J lost 7 bases, and 11 bases stayed unmatched. This TCR came from a man between 25 and 39 years old with acute COVID-19. The V gene is TRBV3-1 (or the pseudogene TRBV3-2), the J gene TRBJ2-7, with 12 bases lining up with TRBD2. What was sequenced was PBMCs or T cells enriched from blood (not recorded which). This CDR3 is CASSLGLAGRSEEQYF. The CDR3 nucleotides read TGTGCCAGCAGCCTTGGACTAGCGGGGCGCTCGGAGGAGCAGTACTTC.